The 16 T cell receptor beta chains reported below all come from one sample, sequenced in a study of blood T cell repertoires in COVID-19 (dated by TCRdb to between 2020 and 2021). Libraries were built with the immunoSEQ multiplex PCR assay. In TCRdb, the immuneACCESS table is reduced to in-frame sequences with V and J assigned. These tables do not hold every clone; where another copy was compared, an unresolved V gene accounts for under half, and the others remain unexplained. The sample records around 150,000 clones, approximately 88% of which are singletons. Of the sample, roughly 4% is held by the ten largest clones. Sequenced sample: peripheral blood. The receptors originated from a woman aged 55-69 years who had recovered from COVID-19.

The rearrangement joins TRBV21-1 to TRBJ1-2; the listed D gene, TRBD1, was not tested against the DNA. TRBV21-1 is annotated as a pseudogene. There are 22 residues in the CDR3. CDR3 residues: CASSFFLKPGQGLNPRYYGYTF. CDR3 DNA sequence: TGTGCCAGCAGCTTCTTTCTGAAGCCCGGACAGGGCCTAAACCCGCGCTACTATGGCTACACCTTC.

The chain joins TRBV11-1 to TRBJ2-2, with TRBD1 identical over 8 bases. Germline assignment: CDR1 SGHAT and CDR2 FQDESV (reference sequence). J lost 2 bases, V lost 5 bases, and 4 bases had no gene match. The CDR3 runs to 15 residues. As DNA, the CDR3 is TGTGCCAGCAGCCGGGACAGGATTAACACCGGGGAGCTGTTTTTT. The encoded protein is CASSRDRINTGELFF.

In its sample, this clone was seen a few times. The chain combines TRBV4-1 with TRBJ1-2; D not certain. Germline CDR1 MGHRA, CDR2 YSYEKL. This CDR3 is built from 12 residues. Trimming pared 4 bases from V and 6 bases from J, leaving 9 bases between. CDR3 region: CASSRGDNGYTF. The CDR3 bases are TGCGCCAGCAGCCGGGGAGATAATGGCTACACCTTC.

This chain uses TRBV30 with TRBJ1-3; D is possibly TRBD1 (6 bases). The V and J ends lost 3 bases and 1 base respectively, with 10 bases between them. CDR1 is GTSNPN and CDR2 is SVGIG in the germline V gene (reference sequence). The CDR3 runs to 14 residues. CDR3 in DNA: TGTGCCTGGAGCGGGACATCTTCTGGAAACACCATATATTTT. This codes for CAWSGTSSGNTIYF.

The genes are TRBV4-1 and TRBJ2-5, with D unresolved. The CDR3 is 13 amino acids. CDR1 and CDR2 from the germline V gene are MGHRA and YSYEKL. The ends were cut back, 3 bases at V and 2 bases at J, with 7 bases in the middle. The DNA of the CDR3 is TGCGCCAGCAGCCAGGTCAGGCAAGAGACCCAGTACTTC. This gives the protein CASSQVRQETQYF.

CDR3: CAWSVGQGDEKLFF. CDR3 DNA: TGTGCCTGGAGTGTGGGACAGGGGGATGAAAAACTGTTTTTT. This chain links TRBV30 with TRBJ1-4; 11 bases map to TRBD1. V lost 0 bases, J lost 6 bases, and 0 bases stayed unmatched. The CDR3 runs to 14 residues. CDR1 is GTSNPN, CDR2 SVGIG, per germline (reference sequence).

The J gene is TRBJ2-5, the V gene TRBV5-1, with 7 positions matching TRBD1. The CDR3 is 14 amino acids. Germline V gene lookup returns CDR1 SGHRS and CDR2 YFSETQ. With V trimmed by 0 bases and J by 5 bases, 4 bases remained unmatched. The CDR3 region is CASSLEGARETQYF. Here the CDR3 DNA reads TGCGCCAGCAGCTTGGAGGGGGCTCGGGAGACCCAGTACTTC.

This sequence joins TRBV5-4 and TRBJ2-7, with TRBD1 identical over 9 bases. V was clipped by 4 bases and J by 7 bases; unmatched bases: 15. Germline V CDR1 and CDR2: SGHNT, YYREEE (reference sequence). The CDR3 length is 16 residues. CDR3 sequence: CASSTDSQGAVGEQYF. The CDR3 DNA is TGTGCCAGCAGCACGGATTCACAGGGGGCTGTAGGAGAGCAGTACTTC.

The chain joins TRBV11-3 to TRBJ2-3, with 7 bases lining up with TRBD1. The CDR3 runs 16 residues. The V and J ends lost 3 bases and 0 bases, in that order; junction bases with no gene match: 6. CDR1 and CDR2 (germline): SGHNT, YENEEA. CDR3 protein: CASSFGLTGSTDTQYF. CDR3 DNA sequence: TGTGCCAGCAGCTTCGGATTGACAGGGAGCACAGATACGCAGTATTTT.

V and J are TRBV5-1 and TRBJ1-2; D unclear. CDR1 and CDR2 (germline): SGHRS, YFSETQ. The CDR3 consists of 14 residues. Trimming removed 1 base at V and 4 bases at J, with 11 bases between. The CDR3 nucleotides read TGCGCCAGCAGCTTGAACCCGAACAGCTATGGCTACACCTTC. Translation gives CASSLNPNSYGYTF.

The CDR3 DNA follows: TGTGCCAGCAGCCCGAGACCTTACAGGGTTACGGCCAAAAACATTCAGTACTTC. This translates into CASSPRPYRVTAKNIQYF. V gene TRBV7-9 combines with J gene TRBJ2-4; a possible D gene is TRBD1 (6 bases). V was trimmed by 5 bases and J by 1 base, leaving 21 bases between them. The CDR3 loop spans 18 amino acids. Germline CDR1 SEHNR, CDR2 FQNEAQ (reference sequence).

The gene calls are TRBV5-1 and TRBJ2-3; maybe TRBD1 (6 bases). V lost 4 bases and J lost 4, with 13 bases in between. Germline values: CDR1 SGHRS, CDR2 YFSETQ. The CDR3 totals 14 residues. DNA of the CDR3: TGCGCCAGCAGCCAGGGACAAGAAGCAGATACGCAGTATTTT. Protein: CASSQGQEADTQYF. Full variable domain (outside the CDR3, taken from reference TRBV5-1 and TRBJ2-3): KAGVTQTPRYLIKTRGQQVTLSCSPISGHRSVSWYQQTPGQGLQFLFEYFSETQRNKGNFPGRFSGRQFSNSRSEMNVSTLELGDSALYLCASSQGQEADTQYFGPGTRLTVL.

The chain uses TRBV5-1 and TRBJ2-4, with 7 bases aligning to TRBD2. The CDR3 has 14 residues. Germline-derived CDR1 and CDR2 are SGHRS and YFSETQ. The ends lost 3 bases at V and 5 bases at J; junction bases unmatched: 5. The CDR3 reads CASSSGTTQNIQYF. The CDR3 DNA follows: TGCGCCAGCAGCTCGGGGACTACCCAAAACATTCAGTACTTC. Full variable domain (remainder filled in from reference TRBV5-1 and TRBJ2-4): KAGVTQTPRYLIKTRGQQVTLSCSPISGHRSVSWYQQTPGQGLQFLFEYFSETQRNKGNFPGRFSGRQFSNSRSEMNVSTLELGDSALYLCASSSGTTQNIQYFGAGTRLSVL.

V gene TRBV3-1 (or the pseudogene TRBV3-2) combines with J gene TRBJ1-5; no reliable D call. CDR3 length: 14 residues. V shed 1 base and J shed 3 bases, with 7 bases lying between them. CDR1 and CDR2 (germline): LGHDT, YNNKEL (reference sequence). CDR3 coding DNA: TGTGCCAGCAGCCAAGCAGGCAACAATCAGCCCCAGCATTTT. It codes for CASSQAGNNQPQHF.

The chain employs TRBV28 and TRBJ1-6, with a possible D match to TRBD1 (6 bases). Germline lookup yields CDR1 MDHEN and CDR2 SYDVKM. Trimming stripped 5 bases from V and 7 bases from J, with 15 bases between. The CDR3 has 15 amino acids. DNA of the CDR3: TGTGCCAGCAGTGCCTACAGGGAAACGAATTCACCCCTCCACTTT. This translates into CASSAYRETNSPLHF.

The chain carries TRBV6-6 and TRBJ2-5, with 7 nucleotides matching TRBD2. The CDR3 runs to 14 residues. Trimming at V came to 6 bases and at J to 5 bases, leaving 9 bases not matched to a gene. Germline CDR1 MNHNY, CDR2 SVGAGI (reference sequence). CDR3 loop: CASSLPQAGETQYF. The CDR3 bases are TGTGCCAGCAGCCTACCCCAAGCGGGGGAGACCCAGTACTTC.